This T cell receptor (beta chain) was retrieved from a study of T cells after yellow fever vaccination. Study conclusions and caveats: Boosting was followed by the reappearance of most primary-vaccination clones (around 95% CD4, about 90% CD8).

This clonotype was observed a handful of times. Its specificity is not known. In germline, CDR1 is DFQATT, CDR2 SNEGSKA (reference sequence). V lost 5 bases to trimming and J lost 3 bases; unmatched junction nucleotides: 5. The CDR3 runs 14 residues. UMIs and a universal primer site were added when TCR cDNA was made by 5'RACE template switching. TCRdb itself ran the 5' RACE reads through MiXCR, one entry per CDR3 protein. The sample comprises 450,000 to 550,000 distinct CDR3 sequences, 15% to 20% of which are singletons, and roughly an eighth rests with the top ten. The chain uses TRBV20-1 and TRBJ2-3, with 10 bases lining up with TRBD1. Sequenced here: PBMCs, sampled 15 days after the yellow fever booster vaccination. This clonotype originated in a man aged 30 to 45 who received the YFV17D yellow fever vaccine. CDR3 DNA sequence: TGCAGTGCTCAGGACAGGGGGGGGACAGATACGCAGTATTTT. This codes for CSAQDRGGTDTQYF.